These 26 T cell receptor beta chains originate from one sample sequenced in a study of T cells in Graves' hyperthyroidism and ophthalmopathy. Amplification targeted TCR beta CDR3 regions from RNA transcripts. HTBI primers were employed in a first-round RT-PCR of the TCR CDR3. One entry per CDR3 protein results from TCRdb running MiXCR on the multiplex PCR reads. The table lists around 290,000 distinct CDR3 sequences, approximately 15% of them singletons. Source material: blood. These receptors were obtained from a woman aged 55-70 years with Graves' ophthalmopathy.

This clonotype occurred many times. Here the CDR3 reads CSARDREAGVAEQFF. In nucleotides, the CDR3 is TGCAGTGCTAGAGATCGTGAAGCGGGAGTCGCTGAGCAGTTCTTC. The chain is built from TRBV20-1 and TRBJ2-1; 8 positions match TRBD2. The germline CDR1 and CDR2 sequences are DFQATT and SNEGSKA (reference sequence). CDR3 size: 15 residues. The V segment lost 0 bases and the J segment 9 bases; nucleotides outside the gene matches: 10.

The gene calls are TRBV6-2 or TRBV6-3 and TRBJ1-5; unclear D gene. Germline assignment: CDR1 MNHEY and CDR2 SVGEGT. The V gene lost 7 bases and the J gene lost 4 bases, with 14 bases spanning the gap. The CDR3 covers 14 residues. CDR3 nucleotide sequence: TGTGCCAGCAAAGTCGACGGGCGGAATCAGCCCCAGCATTTT. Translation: CASKVDGRNQPQHF.

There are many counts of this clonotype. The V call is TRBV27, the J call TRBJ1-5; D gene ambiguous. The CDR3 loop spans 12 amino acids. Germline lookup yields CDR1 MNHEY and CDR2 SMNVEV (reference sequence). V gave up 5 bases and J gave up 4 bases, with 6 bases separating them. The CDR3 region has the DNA TGTGCCAGCAGTGCTTCTAATCAGCCCCAGCATTTT. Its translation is CASSASNQPQHF.

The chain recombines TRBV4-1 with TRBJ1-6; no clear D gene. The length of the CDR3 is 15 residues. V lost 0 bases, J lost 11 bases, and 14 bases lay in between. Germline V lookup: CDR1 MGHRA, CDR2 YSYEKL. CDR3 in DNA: TGCGCCAGCAGCCAAGATAGAAGGACGTTCCCACCCCTCCACTTT. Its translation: CASSQDRRTFPPLHF.

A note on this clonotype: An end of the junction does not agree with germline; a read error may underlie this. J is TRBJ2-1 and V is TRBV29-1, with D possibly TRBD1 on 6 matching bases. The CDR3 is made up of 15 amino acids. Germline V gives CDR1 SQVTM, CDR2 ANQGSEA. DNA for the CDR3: TGCAGCGTTGAAGCCCGGGACAAGTCCTACAATGAGCAGCTCTTC. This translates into CSVEARDKSYNEQLF.

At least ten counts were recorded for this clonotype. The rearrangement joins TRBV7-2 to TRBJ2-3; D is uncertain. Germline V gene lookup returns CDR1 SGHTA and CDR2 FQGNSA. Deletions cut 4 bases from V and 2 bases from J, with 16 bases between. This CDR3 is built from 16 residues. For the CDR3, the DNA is TGTGCCAGCAGCTCACGGAAGATTCGTAACACAGATACGCAGTATTTT. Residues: CASSSRKIRNTDTQYF.

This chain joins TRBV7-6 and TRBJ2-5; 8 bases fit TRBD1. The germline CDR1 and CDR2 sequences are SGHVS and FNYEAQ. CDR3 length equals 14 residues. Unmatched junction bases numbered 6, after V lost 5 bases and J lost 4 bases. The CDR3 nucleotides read TGTGCCAGCAGCATCGGACAGGGTCGAGAGACCCAGTACTTC. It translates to CASSIGQGRETQYF.

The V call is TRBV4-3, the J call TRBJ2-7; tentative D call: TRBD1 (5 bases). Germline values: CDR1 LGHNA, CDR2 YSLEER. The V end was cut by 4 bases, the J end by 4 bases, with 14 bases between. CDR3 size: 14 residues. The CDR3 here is CASSPRTRSYEQYF. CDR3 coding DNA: TGCGCCAGCAGCCCCAGGACAAGGTCTTACGAGCAGTACTTC.

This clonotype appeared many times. The CDR3 sequence is CASSLRTSDSLSSETQYF. Here the CDR3 DNA reads TGTGCCAGCAGCTTACGGACCTCGGACAGCTTGTCCTCGGAGACCCAGTACTTC. The chain links TRBV11-2 to TRBJ2-5, with D perhaps TRBD1 (6 bases). Trimming removed 2 bases from V and 5 bases from J, with 24 bases in between. The CDR3 length is 18 residues. Germline CDR1 and CDR2: SGHAT and FQNNGV.

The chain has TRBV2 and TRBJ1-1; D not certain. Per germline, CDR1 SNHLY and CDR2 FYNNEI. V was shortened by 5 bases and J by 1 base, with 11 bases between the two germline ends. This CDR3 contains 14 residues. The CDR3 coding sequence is TGTGCCAGCAGTCGAGACGGAGAGAACACTGAAGCTTTCTTT. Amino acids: CASSRDGENTEAFF.

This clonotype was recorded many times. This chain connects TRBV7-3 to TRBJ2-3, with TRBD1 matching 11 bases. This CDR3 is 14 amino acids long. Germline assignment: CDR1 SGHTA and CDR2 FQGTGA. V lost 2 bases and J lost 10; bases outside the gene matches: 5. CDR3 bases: TGTGCCAGCAGCTTAGCCCCGGGACAGGGGGCGCAGTATTTT. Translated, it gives CASSLAPGQGAQYF.

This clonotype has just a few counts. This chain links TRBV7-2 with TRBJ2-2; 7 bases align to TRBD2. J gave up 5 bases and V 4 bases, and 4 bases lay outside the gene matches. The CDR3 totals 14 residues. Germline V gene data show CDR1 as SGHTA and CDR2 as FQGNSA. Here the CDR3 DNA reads TGTGCCAGCAGCTCCCGCGGGGGAACCGGGGAGCTGTTTTTT. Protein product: CASSSRGGTGELFF.

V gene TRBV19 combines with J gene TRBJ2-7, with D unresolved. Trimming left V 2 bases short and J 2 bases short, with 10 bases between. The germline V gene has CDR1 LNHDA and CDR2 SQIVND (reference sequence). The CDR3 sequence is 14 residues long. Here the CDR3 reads CASSISARAYEQYF. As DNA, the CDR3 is TGTGCCAGTAGTATATCTGCCAGAGCCTACGAGCAGTACTTC.

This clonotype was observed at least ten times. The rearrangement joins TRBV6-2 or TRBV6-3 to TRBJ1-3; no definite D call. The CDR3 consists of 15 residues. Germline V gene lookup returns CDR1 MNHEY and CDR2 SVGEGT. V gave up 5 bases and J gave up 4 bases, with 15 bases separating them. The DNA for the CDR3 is TGTGCCAGCAGTCGTCGGACGCTTTCAGGAAACACCATATATTTT. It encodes CASSRRTLSGNTIYF.

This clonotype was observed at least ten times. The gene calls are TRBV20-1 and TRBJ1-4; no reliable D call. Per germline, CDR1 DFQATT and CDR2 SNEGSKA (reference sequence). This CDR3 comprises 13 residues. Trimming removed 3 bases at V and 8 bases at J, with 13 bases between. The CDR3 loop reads CSASGTTGEKLFF. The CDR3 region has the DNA TGCAGTGCTAGCGGAACTACGGGGGAAAAACTGTTTTTT.

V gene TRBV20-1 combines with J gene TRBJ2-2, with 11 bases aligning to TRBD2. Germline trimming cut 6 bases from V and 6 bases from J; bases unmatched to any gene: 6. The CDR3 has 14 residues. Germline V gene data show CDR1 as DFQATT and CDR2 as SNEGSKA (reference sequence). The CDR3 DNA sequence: TGCAGTGCAACTAGCGGGAGACGGGCCGGGGAGCTGTTTTTT. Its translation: CSATSGRRAGELFF.

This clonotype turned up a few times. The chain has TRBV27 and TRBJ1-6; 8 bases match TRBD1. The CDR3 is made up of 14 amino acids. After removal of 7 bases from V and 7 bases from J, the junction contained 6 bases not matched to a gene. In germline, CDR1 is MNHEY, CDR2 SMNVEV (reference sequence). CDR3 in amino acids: CASTFRQGNSPLHF. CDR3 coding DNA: TGTGCCAGCACCTTTAGACAGGGGAATTCACCCCTCCACTTT.

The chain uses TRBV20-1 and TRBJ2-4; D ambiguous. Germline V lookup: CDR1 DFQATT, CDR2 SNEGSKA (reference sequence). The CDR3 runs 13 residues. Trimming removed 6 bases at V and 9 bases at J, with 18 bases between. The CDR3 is CSAPDKTVGIQYF. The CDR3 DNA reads TGCAGTGCCCCCGACAAGACGGTCGGCATTCAGTACTTC.

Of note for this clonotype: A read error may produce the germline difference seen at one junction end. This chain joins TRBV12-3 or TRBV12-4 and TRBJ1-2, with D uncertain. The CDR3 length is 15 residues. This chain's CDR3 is CASSLAEGSGYGYTF. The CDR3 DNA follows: TGTGCCAGCAGCTTAGCGGAGGGTTCTGGGTATGGCTACACCTTC.

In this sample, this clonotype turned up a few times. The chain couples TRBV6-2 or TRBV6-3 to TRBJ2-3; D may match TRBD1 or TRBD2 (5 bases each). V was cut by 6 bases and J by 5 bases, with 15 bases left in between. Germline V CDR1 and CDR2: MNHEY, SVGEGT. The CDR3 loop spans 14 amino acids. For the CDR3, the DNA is TGTGCCAGCAGGGACATAAGGGGAGTAGATACGCAGTATTTT. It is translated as CASRDIRGVDTQYF.

CDR3 protein: CSASLTELNTGELFF. CDR3 coding DNA: TGCAGTGCTAGCTTGACGGAGTTGAACACCGGGGAGCTGTTTTTT. V gene TRBV20-1 combines with J gene TRBJ2-2, with no clear D. V was shortened by 3 bases and J by 1 base, with 12 bases between the two germline ends. The length of the CDR3 is 15 residues. The V gene's germline CDR1 is DFQATT and CDR2 SNEGSKA (reference sequence).

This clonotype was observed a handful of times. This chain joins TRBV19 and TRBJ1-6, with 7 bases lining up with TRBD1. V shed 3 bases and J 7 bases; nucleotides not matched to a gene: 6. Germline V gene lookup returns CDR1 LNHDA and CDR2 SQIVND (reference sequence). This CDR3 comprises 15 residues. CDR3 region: CASSINRGRNSPLHF. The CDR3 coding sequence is TGTGCCAGTAGTATTAACAGGGGCCGGAATTCACCCCTCCACTTT.

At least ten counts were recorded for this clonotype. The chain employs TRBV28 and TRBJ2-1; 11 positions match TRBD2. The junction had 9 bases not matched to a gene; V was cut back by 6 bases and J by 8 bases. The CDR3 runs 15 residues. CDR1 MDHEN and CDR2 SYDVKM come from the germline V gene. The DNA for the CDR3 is TGTGCCAGCAGCACACTAGCGGGAGCACGCGATGAGCAGTTCTTC. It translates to CASSTLAGARDEQFF.

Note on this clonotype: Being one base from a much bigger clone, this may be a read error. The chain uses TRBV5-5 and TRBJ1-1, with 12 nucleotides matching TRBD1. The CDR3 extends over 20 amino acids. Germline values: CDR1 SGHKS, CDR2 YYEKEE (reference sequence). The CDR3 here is CANSSLGQGAALFGSTEAFF. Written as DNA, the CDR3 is TGTGCCAACAGCTCCTTGGGACAGGGGGCGGCCCTCTTTGGATCGACTGAAGCTTTCTTT.

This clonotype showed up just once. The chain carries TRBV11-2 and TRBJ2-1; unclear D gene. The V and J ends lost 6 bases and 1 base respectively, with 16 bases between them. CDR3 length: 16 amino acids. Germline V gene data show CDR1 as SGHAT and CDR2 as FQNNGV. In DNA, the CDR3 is TGTGCCAGCAGTGGCATGAGACAAGGATCCTACAATGAGCAGTTCTTC. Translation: CASSGMRQGSYNEQFF.

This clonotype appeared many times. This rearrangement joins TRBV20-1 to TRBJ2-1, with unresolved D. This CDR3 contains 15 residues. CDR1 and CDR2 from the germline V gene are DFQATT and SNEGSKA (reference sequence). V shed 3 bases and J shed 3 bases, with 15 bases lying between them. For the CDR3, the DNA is TGCAGTGCTAGTGATGGACCGAGTTTCTACAATGAGCAGTTCTTC. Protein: CSASDGPSFYNEQFF.